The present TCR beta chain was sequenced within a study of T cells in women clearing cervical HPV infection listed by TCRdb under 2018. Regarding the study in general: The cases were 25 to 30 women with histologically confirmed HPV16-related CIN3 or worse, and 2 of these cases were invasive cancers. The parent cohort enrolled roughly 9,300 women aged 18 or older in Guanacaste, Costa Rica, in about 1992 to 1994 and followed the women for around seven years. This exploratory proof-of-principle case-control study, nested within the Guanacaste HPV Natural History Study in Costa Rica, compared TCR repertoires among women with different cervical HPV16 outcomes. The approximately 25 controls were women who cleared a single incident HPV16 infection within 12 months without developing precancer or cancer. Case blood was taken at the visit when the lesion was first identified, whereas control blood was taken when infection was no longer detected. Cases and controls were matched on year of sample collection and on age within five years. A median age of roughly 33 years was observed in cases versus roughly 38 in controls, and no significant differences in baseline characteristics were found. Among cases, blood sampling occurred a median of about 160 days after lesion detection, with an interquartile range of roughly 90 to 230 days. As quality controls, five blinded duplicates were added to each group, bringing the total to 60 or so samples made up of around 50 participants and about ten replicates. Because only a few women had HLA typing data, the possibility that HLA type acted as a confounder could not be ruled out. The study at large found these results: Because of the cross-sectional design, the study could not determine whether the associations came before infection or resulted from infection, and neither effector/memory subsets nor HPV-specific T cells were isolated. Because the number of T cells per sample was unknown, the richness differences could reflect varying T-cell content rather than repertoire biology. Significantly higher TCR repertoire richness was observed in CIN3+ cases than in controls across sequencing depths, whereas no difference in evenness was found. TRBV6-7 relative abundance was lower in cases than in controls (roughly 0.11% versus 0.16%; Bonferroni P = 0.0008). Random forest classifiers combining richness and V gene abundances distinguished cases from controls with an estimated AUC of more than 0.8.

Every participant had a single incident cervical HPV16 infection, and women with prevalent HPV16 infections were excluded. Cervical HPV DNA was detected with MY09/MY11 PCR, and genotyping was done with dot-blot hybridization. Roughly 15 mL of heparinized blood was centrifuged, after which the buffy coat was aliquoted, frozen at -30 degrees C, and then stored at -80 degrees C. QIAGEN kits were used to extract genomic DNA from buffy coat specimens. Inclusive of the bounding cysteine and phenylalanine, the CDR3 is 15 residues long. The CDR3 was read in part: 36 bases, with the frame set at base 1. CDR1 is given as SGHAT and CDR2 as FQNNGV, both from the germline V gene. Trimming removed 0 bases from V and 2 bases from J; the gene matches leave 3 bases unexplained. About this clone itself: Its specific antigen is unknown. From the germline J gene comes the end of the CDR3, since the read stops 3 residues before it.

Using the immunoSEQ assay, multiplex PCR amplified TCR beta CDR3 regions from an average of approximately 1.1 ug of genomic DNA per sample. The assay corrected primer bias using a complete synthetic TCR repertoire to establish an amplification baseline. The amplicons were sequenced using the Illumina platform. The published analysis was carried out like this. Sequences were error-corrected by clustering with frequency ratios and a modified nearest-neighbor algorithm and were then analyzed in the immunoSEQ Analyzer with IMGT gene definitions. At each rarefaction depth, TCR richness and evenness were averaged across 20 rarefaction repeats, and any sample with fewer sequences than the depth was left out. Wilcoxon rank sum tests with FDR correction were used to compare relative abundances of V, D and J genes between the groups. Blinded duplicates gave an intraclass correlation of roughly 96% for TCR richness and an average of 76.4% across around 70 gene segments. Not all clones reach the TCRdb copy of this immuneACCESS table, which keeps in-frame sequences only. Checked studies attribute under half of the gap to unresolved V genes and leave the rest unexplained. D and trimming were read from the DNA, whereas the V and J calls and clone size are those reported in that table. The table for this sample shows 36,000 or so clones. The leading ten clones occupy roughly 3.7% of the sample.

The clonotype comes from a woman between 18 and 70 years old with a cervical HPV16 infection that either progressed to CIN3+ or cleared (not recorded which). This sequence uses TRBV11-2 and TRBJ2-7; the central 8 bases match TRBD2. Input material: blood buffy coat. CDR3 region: CASSLDPAGAYEQYF. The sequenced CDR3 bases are TGTGCCAGCAGCTTAGATCCAGCGGGGGCCTACGAG.